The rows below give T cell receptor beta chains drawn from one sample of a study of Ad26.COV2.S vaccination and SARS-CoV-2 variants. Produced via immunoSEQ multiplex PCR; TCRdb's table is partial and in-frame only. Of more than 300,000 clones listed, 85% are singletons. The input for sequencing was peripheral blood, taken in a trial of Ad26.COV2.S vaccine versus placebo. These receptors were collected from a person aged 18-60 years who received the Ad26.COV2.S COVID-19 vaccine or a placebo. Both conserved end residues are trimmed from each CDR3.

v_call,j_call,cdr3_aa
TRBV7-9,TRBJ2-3,ASSSGTSDTQY
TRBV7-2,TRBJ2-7,ASSSQGGIGTYEQY
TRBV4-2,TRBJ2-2,ASSQPLRDGAGELF
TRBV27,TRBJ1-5,ASSFGTARWPQH
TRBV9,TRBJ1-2,ASRTGTGNYGYT
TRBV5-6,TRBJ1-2,ASSLELGGPPGYT
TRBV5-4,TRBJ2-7,ASSLTPRTYEQY
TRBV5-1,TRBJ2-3,ASSFDRSGTDTQY
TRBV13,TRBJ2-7,ASSSRDSRLDEQY
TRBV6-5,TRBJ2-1,ASSYRVPYEQF
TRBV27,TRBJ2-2,ASSLQGDTGELF
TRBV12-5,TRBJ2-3,ASGLGTSGSSTDTQY
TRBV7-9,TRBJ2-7,ASSRLPYEQY
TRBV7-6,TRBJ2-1,ASSRTSGGSSYNEQF
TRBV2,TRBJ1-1,ASSVQGSEAF
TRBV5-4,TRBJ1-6,ASSLGQGSSPLH
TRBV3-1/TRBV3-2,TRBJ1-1,ASSQLTTEAF
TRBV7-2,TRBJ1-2,ASSLEVTGREGYT
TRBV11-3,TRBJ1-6,ASSRGTAYSPLH
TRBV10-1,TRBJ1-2,ASSESYRDRNNYGYT
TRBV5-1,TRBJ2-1,ASSLVSGQGTGEQF